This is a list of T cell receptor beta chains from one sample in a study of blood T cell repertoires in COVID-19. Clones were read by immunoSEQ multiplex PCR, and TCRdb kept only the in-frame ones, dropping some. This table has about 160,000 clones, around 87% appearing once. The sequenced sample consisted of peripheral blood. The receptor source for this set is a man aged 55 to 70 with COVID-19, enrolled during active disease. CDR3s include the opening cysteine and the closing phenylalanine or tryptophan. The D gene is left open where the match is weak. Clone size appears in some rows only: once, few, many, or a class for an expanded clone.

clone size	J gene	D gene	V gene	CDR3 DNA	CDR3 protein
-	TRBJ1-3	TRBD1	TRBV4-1	TGCGCCAGCTCTCCGCCGGGACAGAGCTCTGGAAACACCATATATTTT	CASSPPGQSSGNTIYF
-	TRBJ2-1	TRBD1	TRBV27	TGTGCCAGCAGTTTAGACAGGGCCAATGAGCAGTTCTTC	CASSLDRANEQFF
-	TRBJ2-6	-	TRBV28	TGTGCCAGCAGTTACGGGTTGGGTAGCGGGGCCAACGTCCTGACTTTC	CASSYGLGSGANVLTF
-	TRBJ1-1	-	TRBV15	TGTGCCACCAGCACCTGGAAAGGGGTAACTGAAGCTTTCTTT	CATSTWKGVTEAFF
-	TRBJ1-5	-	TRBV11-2	TGTGCCAGCAGCTTAGGACAGCGTTACCTTTATAGCAATCAGCCCCAGCATTTT	CASSLGQRYLYSNQPQHF
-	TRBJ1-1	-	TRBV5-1	TGCGCCAGCAGCATCTCAGGGGCCACTGAAGCTTTCTTT	CASSISGATEAFF
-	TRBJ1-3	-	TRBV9	TGTGCCAGCAGCGCAGCGCCATGGAACGTTGGAGGGGGAAACACCATATATTTT	CASSAAPWNVGGGNTIYF
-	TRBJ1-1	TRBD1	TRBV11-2	TGTGCCAGCAGCTTTACAGGGGTGACTGAAGCTTTCTTT	CASSFTGVTEAFF
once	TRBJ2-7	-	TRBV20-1	TGCAGTGCTAGTCCAGGGGGGTCCTACGAGCAGTACTTC	CSASPGGSYEQYF
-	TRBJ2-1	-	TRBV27	TGTGCCAGCAGTTGGGGGCTAGCGGATAATGAGCAGTTCTTC	CASSWGLADNEQFF
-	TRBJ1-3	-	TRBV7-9	TGTGCCAGCAGCGAGCGACTGACCATATATTTT	CASSERLTIYF
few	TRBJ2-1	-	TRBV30	TGTGCCTGGAGTGTGGGCCTTGGGAGCGGCGCCTACAATGAGCAGTTCTTC	CAWSVGLGSGAYNEQFF
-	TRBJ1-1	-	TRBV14	TGTGCCAGCAGCCAAGGGGCCACTGAAGCTTTCTTT	CASSQGATEAFF
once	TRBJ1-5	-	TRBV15	TGTGCCACCAGCAGAAAGGACGGGGGCAATCAGCCCCAGCATTTT	CATSRKDGGNQPQHF
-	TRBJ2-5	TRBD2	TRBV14	TGTGCCAGCAGCCATTCGGTCCTAGCGGGAGAAGAGACCCAGTACTTC	CASSHSVLAGEETQYF
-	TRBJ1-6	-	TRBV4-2	TGTGCCAGCAGCCAAGTTGGGGGCCAAATTTCACCCCTCCACTTT	CASSQVGGQISPLHF